A selection of T cell receptor beta chains follows, all from one sample in a study of CD8 T cells in Susac syndrome. MiXCR was run by TCRdb on the immunoSEQ multiplex PCR reads, yielding one entry per CDR3 protein. The data show some 26,000 distinct CDR3 sequences, approximately 92% seen once. Sequencing used CD8+ T cells from PBMCs. The receptors here all came from a human donor with Susac syndrome. Each CDR3 is given without its conserved first and last residue. Fields, in order: V gene, J gene, CDR3 protein.

TRBV6-5	TRBJ2-1	ASEDPGASGGEQF
TRBV28	TRBJ2-7	ASSLLSGEDEQY
TRBV6-2/TRBV6-3	TRBJ1-3	ASSYAENSGNTIY
TRBV6-4	TRBJ2-3	ASSGTSGGTDTQY
TRBV5-6	TRBJ2-7	ASSPLQGTFEQY
TRBV12-3/TRBV12-4	TRBJ2-7	ASSPGGRDEQY
TRBV28	TRBJ2-1	ASSHGWAGGSYNEQF
TRBV28	TRBJ2-7	ASSLIRGYEQY
TRBV28	TRBJ2-2	ASSLWEDSGELF
TRBV6-8	TRBJ2-1	ASSYRSFYLNEQF
TRBV7-2	TRBJ1-1	ASSLNWQAMMNTEAF
TRBV7-9	TRBJ1-2	ASSSTGLNYGYT
TRBV28	TRBJ2-7	ASVETGSSYEQY
TRBV7-9	TRBJ1-5	ASSFTESPQH
TRBV27	TRBJ2-7	ASSLSKGYEQY
TRBV5-1	TRBJ2-1	ASSLGGGAYNEQF
TRBV27	TRBJ1-5	ASKGEALNSNQPQH
TRBV2	TRBJ2-1	ASRKVQGGYNEQF
TRBV28	TRBJ1-1	ASSLGTGLTEAF
TRBV30	TRBJ2-5	AWSWDRVEETQY
TRBV11-1	TRBJ2-1	ASSFGQQRGAKNEQF
TRBV7-2	TRBJ2-5	ASSLWTGMEETQY
TRBV6-4	TRBJ2-3	ASSERGGQSDTQY
TRBV4-2	TRBJ2-6	ASSQDSLDAGGTNVLT
TRBV19	TRBJ1-2	ASSISWDSLNYGYT
TRBV11-3	TRBJ1-1	ASRIISGGDAF
TRBV14	TRBJ1-1	ASSQAGQGYTEAF
TRBV7-9	TRBJ1-1	ASIEELGNTEAF
TRBV28	TRBJ2-7	ASSWDFRAYEQY